These 29 T cell receptor beta chains originate from one sample sequenced in a study of Graves' ophthalmopathy and Graves' hyperthyroidism. Amplification targeted the TCR beta CDR3 regions, with RNA transcripts as the source material. Second-round multiplex PCR followed a first-round RT-PCR using HTBI primers. A single record per CDR3 protein comes from TCRdb applying MiXCR to the multiplex PCR reads. This table has roughly 170,000 distinct CDR3 sequences, just under 40% appearing once. Sequenced sample: peripheral blood. The receptors derive from a man under 40 with Graves' ophthalmopathy.

The chain has TRBV19 and TRBJ1-1, with TRBD1 identical over 7 bases. V lost 5 bases to trimming and J lost 4 bases; unmatched junction nucleotides: 7. This CDR3 spans 14 amino acids. Germline V gives CDR1 LNHDA, CDR2 SQIVND (reference sequence). CDR3 sequence reads: CASSPRPGGTEAFF. The CDR3 DNA reads as TGTGCCAGTAGTCCGCGGCCAGGGGGCACTGAAGCTTTCTTT.

This chain links TRBV28 with TRBJ2-6, with D possibly TRBD1 on 5 matching bases. The CDR3 is 18 residues long. Trimming pared 3 bases from V and 0 bases from J, leaving 15 bases between. From germline, CDR1 is MDHEN and CDR2 SYDVKM. DNA of the CDR3: TGTGCCAGCAGTTTGGGGCAGGGTCTTACCTCTGGGGCCAACGTCCTGACTTTC. Its translation: CASSLGQGLTSGANVLTF.

In this sample, this clonotype turned up many times. The chain recombines TRBV27 with TRBJ1-6, with D unclear. V lost 4 bases to trimming and J lost 9 bases, with 13 bases between them. The CDR3 consists of 14 residues. CDR1 is MNHEY, CDR2 SMNVEV, per germline (reference sequence). CDR3 residues: CASSSPLRRSPLHF. The CDR3 DNA reads as TGTGCCAGCAGTTCCCCCCTCCGACGTTCACCCCTCCACTTT.

This clonotype has a count of ten or more. The chain joins TRBV30 to TRBJ2-7; 7 bases are a match to TRBD1. The V gene end was trimmed by 3 bases and the J gene end by 3 bases; junction bases not matched to a gene: 5. The CDR3 length is 13 residues. Germline values: CDR1 GTSNPN, CDR2 SVGIG (reference sequence). CDR3 sequence (DNA): TGTGCCTGGAGAGCGACAGGGTACTACGAGCAGTACTTC. This sequence encodes CAWRATGYYEQYF.

CDR3 coding DNA: TGTGCCAGCAGTGAAGCGCTGTCCGGGACAGGACAAGAGACCCAGTACTTC. The encoded protein is CASSEALSGTGQETQYF. The rearrangement uses TRBV6-1 and TRBJ2-5, with TRBD1 matching over 8 bases. The trim removed 0 bases at V and 2 bases at J, leaving 8 bases unmatched. This CDR3 region has 17 residues. Germline assignment: CDR1 MNHNS and CDR2 SASEGT.

This clonotype was recorded many times. The chain couples TRBV6-1 to TRBJ1-3; maybe TRBD1 (5 bases). This CDR3 is built from 13 residues. Trimming shortened V by 7 bases and J by 4 bases, and 11 bases separated the two germline ends. Germline CDR1 reads MNHNS; CDR2 reads SASEGT. The chain's CDR3 is CASNAGPGNTIYF. CDR3 in DNA: TGTGCCAGCAATGCAGGGCCCGGAAACACCATATATTTT.

This clonotype came up many times. V is TRBV27 and J is TRBJ2-7; the match to TRBD2 covers 7 bases. The V and J ends lost 6 bases and 2 bases, in that order; junction bases with no gene match: 7. The germline CDR1 and CDR2 sequences are MNHEY and SMNVEV (reference sequence). The CDR3 loop spans 14 amino acids. CDR3 sequence (DNA): TGTGCCAGCAGCCGCGTCCGGGAGGCCTACGAGCAGTACTTC. Amino acid sequence: CASSRVREAYEQYF.

V usage is TRBV7-9 and J usage is TRBJ2-5, with D unclear. Germline V gene sequence: CDR1 SEHNR, CDR2 FQNEAQ (reference sequence). The CDR3 is made up of 14 amino acids. Trimming cost V 3 bases and J 1 base, with 9 bases left between them. CDR3 residues: CASSFPLGQETQYF. The DNA of the CDR3 is TGTGCCAGCAGCTTCCCTTTGGGCCAAGAGACCCAGTACTTC.

This clonotype appeared many times. The chain uses TRBV5-1 and TRBJ1-2; the match to TRBD1 covers 11 bases. Germline assignment: CDR1 SGHRS and CDR2 YFSETQ. The CDR3 is 14 residues long. The trim removed 4 bases at V and 6 bases at J, leaving 5 bases unmatched. The CDR3 region has the DNA TGCGCCAGCAGCCCGGACAGGGGGCGCGATGGCTACACCTTC. Translation gives CASSPDRGRDGYTF.

This rearrangement joins TRBV29-1 to TRBJ2-7; weak D call: TRBD1 (6 bases). The CDR3 consists of 11 residues. Germline CDR1 reads SQVTM; CDR2 reads ANQGSEA. With 4 bases removed from V and 10 bases from J, the gap between germline ends came to 14 bases. In nucleotides, the CDR3 is TGCAGCGTTGGGGCAGGGGATCTTCAGTACTTC. This encodes CSVGAGDLQYF.

This clonotype was counted many times. The chain recombines TRBV11-2 with TRBJ2-7; D unclear. The V gene's germline CDR1 is SGHAT and CDR2 FQNNGV. The CDR3 extends over 15 amino acids. V shed 6 bases and J shed 8 bases, with 23 bases lying between them. CDR3 in DNA: TGTGCCAGCAGACCGGGCCGAGGACGGATTAGTCAGCAGTACTTC. This translates into CASRPGRGRISQQYF.

This sequence joins TRBV7-3 and TRBJ1-1; tentative D call: TRBD1 (6 bases). CDR3 length: 16 amino acids. Germline CDR1 reads SGHTA; CDR2 reads FQGTGA. V was clipped by 4 bases and J by 5 bases, with 20 bases between them. The CDR3 nucleotides are TGTGCCAGCAGCTCGGGACACGGAAGTGGTTGGACTGAAGCTTTCTTT. It yields the protein CASSSGHGSGWTEAFF.

V is TRBV20-1 and J is TRBJ2-7; 12 nucleotides agree with TRBD2. Germline CDR1 DFQATT, CDR2 SNEGSKA (reference sequence). With V trimmed by 3 bases and J by 3 bases, 9 bases remained unmatched. The CDR3 loop spans 16 amino acids. The CDR3 loop is CSASLAGGPGVYEQYF. The CDR3 DNA is TGCAGTGCTAGTCTAGCGGGAGGGCCGGGAGTCTACGAGCAGTACTTC.

The sample holds many counts of this clonotype. This chain uses TRBV6-4 with TRBJ1-5; 9 bases line up with TRBD1. CDR3 length: 19 residues. Germline CDR1 is MRHNA and CDR2 is SNTAGT. Trimming cost V 5 bases and J 0 bases; bases outside gene matches: 14. CDR3 bases: TGTGCCAGCAGTCGACTACCGGGACAGGGTGGAAATAGCAATCAGCCCCAGCATTTT. Protein product: CASSRLPGQGGNSNQPQHF.

This clonotype appeared many times. V usage is TRBV18 and J usage is TRBJ1-1; 11 nucleotides line up with TRBD1. The CDR3 has 16 residues. Germline V gives CDR1 KGHSH, CDR2 LQKENI. The junction had 6 bases not matched to a gene; V was cut back by 5 bases and J by 1 base. The chain's CDR3 is CASSRDRGRPNTEAFF. The CDR3 DNA follows: TGTGCCAGCTCAAGGGACAGGGGGAGGCCGAACACTGAAGCTTTCTTT.

The chain employs TRBV11-1 and TRBJ2-7; 13 positions match TRBD2. Per the germline V gene, CDR1 is SGHAT and CDR2 is FQDESV (reference sequence). The V segment lost 5 bases and the J segment 2 bases; nucleotides outside the gene matches: 6. The CDR3 sequence is 16 residues long. The CDR3 DNA reads as TGTGCCAGCAGCCCTACTAGCGGGAGGGTTACCTACGAGCAGTACTTC. The encoded protein is CASSPTSGRVTYEQYF.

This clonotype was recorded at least ten times. The rearrangement uses TRBV28 and TRBJ2-7; 10 bases map to TRBD2. Unmatched junction bases numbered 7, after V lost 6 bases and J lost 2 bases. The length of the CDR3 is 15 residues. The germline V gene encodes CDR1 MDHEN and CDR2 SYDVKM. CDR3 sequence: CASSPGLAEAYEQYF. CDR3 DNA sequence: TGTGCCAGCAGCCCCGGACTAGCGGAGGCCTACGAGCAGTACTTC. Drawing the rest from reference TRBV28 and TRBJ2-7, the complete variable domain is DVKVTQSSRYLVKRTGEKVFLECVQDMDHENMFWYRQDPGLGLRLIYFSYDVKMKEKGDIPEGYSVSREKKERFSLILESASTNQTSMYLCASSPGLAEAYEQYFGPGTRLTVT.

The chain joins TRBV12-3 or TRBV12-4 to TRBJ2-7, with 16 bases lining up with TRBD2. The trim removed 4 bases at V and 0 bases at J, leaving 6 bases unmatched. The CDR3 is made up of 18 amino acids. The CDR3 loop reads CASSSGTSGRAVSYEQYF. The CDR3 bases are TGTGCCAGCAGTTCCGGGACTAGCGGGAGGGCCGTCTCCTACGAGCAGTACTTC.

The rearrangement joins TRBV28 to TRBJ1-2, with TRBD1 as a possible D gene (6 bases). The CDR3 is 15 residues long. Germline values: CDR1 MDHEN, CDR2 SYDVKM. Trimming pared 8 bases from V and 3 bases from J, leaving 19 bases between. CDR3 sequence reads: CASLRSGRGYYGYTF. The CDR3 DNA reads as TGTGCCAGCCTAAGGTCCGGCAGGGGATACTATGGCTACACCTTC.

This clonotype was picked up many times. The chain uses TRBV6-2 or TRBV6-3 and TRBJ2-7; tentatively, D is TRBD1 (5 bases). Trimming stripped 2 bases from V and 2 bases from J, with 7 bases between. In germline, CDR1 is MNHEY, CDR2 SVGEGT. This CDR3 is 13 amino acids long. CDR3 loop: CASSYQGTYEQYF. The CDR3 coding sequence is TGTGCCAGCAGTTACCAGGGAACCTACGAGCAGTACTTC.

The table lists this clonotype with many counts. The junction does not match germline at one end; this may be a read error. As DNA, the CDR3 is TGTGCCAGTACTATACGGGGGGCGCTGAACACTGAAGCTTTCTTT. Its translation is CASTIRGALNTEAFF. This chain uses TRBV19 with TRBJ1-1, with D possibly TRBD1 on 6 matching bases. Germline values: CDR1 LNHDA, CDR2 SQIVND (reference sequence). The CDR3 runs 15 residues.

This clonotype was observed at least ten times. This chain connects TRBV12-3 or TRBV12-4 to TRBJ2-7; D remains unclear. V lost 8 bases, J lost 3 bases, and 11 bases lay in between. The CDR3 is 12 residues long. In DNA form, the CDR3 reads TGTGCCAGCTCTCTCAGTTTCTACGAGCAGTACTTC. It is translated as CASSLSFYEQYF.

This clonotype occurred many times. The junction does not match germline at one end; this may be a read error. This chain uses TRBV12-3 or TRBV12-4 with TRBJ1-2; 10 bases line up with TRBD1. The CDR3 runs 14 residues. The CDR3: CASSLARTGGVKLF. The CDR3 DNA is TGTGCCAGCAGTTTAGCGAGGACAGGGGGAGTGAAACTCTTC.

This clonotype was counted at least ten times. This chain links TRBV20-1 with TRBJ1-1; D gene unclear. Deletions cut 5 bases from V and 2 bases from J, with 9 bases between. The germline V gene has CDR1 DFQATT and CDR2 SNEGSKA (reference sequence). The CDR3 is 12 amino acids. The chain's CDR3 is CSADRDNTEAFF. CDR3 bases: TGCAGTGCTGACCGGGATAACACTGAAGCTTTCTTT.

The table lists this clonotype with many counts. This chain connects TRBV28 to TRBJ1-2, with 7 nucleotides matching TRBD1. This CDR3 spans 18 amino acids. From germline, CDR1 is MDHEN and CDR2 SYDVKM. Trimming cost V 6 bases and J 4 bases; bases outside gene matches: 20. CDR3 nucleotides: TGTGCCAGCAGCCCGGGGGGATATAGGGGGACAGTGATCTATGGCTACACCTTC. It encodes CASSPGGYRGTVIYGYTF.

This clonotype occurred many times. The chain carries TRBV6-2 or TRBV6-3 and TRBJ1-1; D uncertain. Germline-derived CDR1 and CDR2 are MNHEY and SVGEGT. Between the trimmed V and J ends, which lost 8 bases and 4 bases, there was a span of 17 bases. The CDR3 is 14 amino acids. The chain's CDR3 is CASRRPGRSTEAFF. The CDR3 DNA follows: TGTGCCAGCCGACGACCGGGAAGGAGCACTGAAGCTTTCTTT.

This clonotype was seen ten or more times. The chain has TRBV28 and TRBJ2-4; TRBD2 might be the D (5 bases). This CDR3 spans 13 amino acids. The V gene's germline CDR1 is MDHEN and CDR2 SYDVKM. Trimming took off 6 bases at V and 0 bases at J, with 6 bases between the two ends. The CDR3 nucleotides are TGTGCCAGCAGGGAGGTAGCCAAAAACATTCAGTACTTC. Its translation is CASREVAKNIQYF.

The chain joins TRBV6-1 to TRBJ2-7; TRBD1 might be the D (6 bases). Trimming pared 2 bases from V and 0 bases from J, leaving 14 bases between. The CDR3 runs 16 residues. Germline V CDR1 and CDR2: MNHNS, SASEGT. The CDR3 coding sequence is TGTGCCAGCAGTGAAAGAGGAAGGGACATCTCCTACGAGCAGTACTTC. Amino acids: CASSERGRDISYEQYF.

The chain has TRBV11-3 and TRBJ2-7; D unclear. The CDR3 runs 13 residues. Germline CDR1 reads SGHNT; CDR2 reads YENEEA. Between the trimmed V and J ends, which lost 0 bases and 4 bases, there was a span of 7 bases. The CDR3: CASSLEKVYEQYF. In nucleotides, the CDR3 is TGTGCCAGCAGCTTAGAAAAGGTTTACGAGCAGTACTTC.